Below are 26 T cell receptor beta chains sequenced from a single sample in a study of T cells expressing NK-cell markers. TCRdb re-called the 5' RACE reads and gives one entry per CDR3 protein, without DNA. Seen in this sample are hundreds of thousands of distinct CDR3 sequences; the ten most common clones hold under 4.5%. Sequencing was done on a sample of blood T cells: a sorted CD56 or NKG2C T cell subset, CD4+ or CD8+ T cells, or bulk PBMC T cells (not recorded which). These receptors were obtained from a man between 18 and 35 years old in good health.

The V call is TRBV7-8, the J call TRBJ2-3; no DNA is available, so the TRBD2 call from TCRdb remains unchecked. The germline V gene has CDR1 SGHVS and CDR2 FQNEAQ. This CDR3 is built from 14 residues. CDR3: CASSYAGSRDTQYF.

The chain couples TRBV6-2 or TRBV6-3 to TRBJ2-1. CDR3 length: 16 amino acids. The V gene's germline CDR1 is MNHEY and CDR2 SVGEGT. The CDR3 loop reads CASSYSIADFYNEQFF.

V and J are TRBV10-3 and TRBJ1-2; TCRdb calls TRBD1, which cannot be checked without DNA. The CDR3 sequence is 13 residues long. CDR1 and CDR2 (germline): ENHRY, SYGVKD. CDR3 in amino acids: CAHSGGLDYGYTF.

The chain couples TRBV27 to TRBJ2-1; TCRdb's D call, TRBD1, is unchecked because there is no DNA. This CDR3 is built from 16 residues. Germline V lookup: CDR1 MNHEY, CDR2 SMNVEV (reference sequence). CDR3 amino acids: CASRQKPGGGDNEQFF.

The chain combines TRBV5-1 with TRBJ2-1; lacking DNA, the TRBD2 call made by TCRdb goes unchecked. The V gene's germline CDR1 is SGHRS and CDR2 YFSETQ. The CDR3 runs 17 residues. The CDR3 here is CASRREASGRPYNEQFF.

The chain links TRBV29-1 to TRBJ1-4. The CDR3 is 15 residues long. Germline V gene lookup returns CDR1 SQVTM and CDR2 ANQGSEA. CDR3 region: CSVTLVQDRNEKLFF.

The chain carries TRBV11-2 and TRBJ2-3; the TCRdb call, TRBD2, lacks DNA for checking. Germline V gene data show CDR1 as SGHAT and CDR2 as FQNNGV. This CDR3 region has 16 residues. This chain's CDR3 is CASSRRLAGVSDTQYF.

The chain has TRBV27 and TRBJ2-1. The CDR3 length is 13 residues. The germline CDR1 and CDR2 sequences are MNHEY and SMNVEV (reference sequence). The CDR3 loop reads CATSVWMYNEQFF.

V and J are TRBV4-3 and TRBJ2-7; TCRdb's assignment of TRBD1 cannot be checked, as there is no DNA. The CDR3 is made up of 16 amino acids. Germline CDR1 and CDR2: LGHNA and YSLEER. The CDR3: CASSQDFRDRGHEQYF.

The CDR3 sequence is CASSGTSSNTGELFF. This sequence joins TRBV5-5 and TRBJ2-2; TCRdb selects TRBD2, and the lack of DNA leaves this call unchecked. Germline V gives CDR1 SGHKS, CDR2 YYEKEE (reference sequence). This CDR3 contains 15 residues.

The chain combines TRBV12-3 or TRBV12-4 with TRBJ1-2; as DNA is missing, the TRBD1 call by TCRdb cannot be tested. The CDR3 spans 14 residues. CDR3 loop: CASSSSGTNYGYTF.

The chain recombines TRBV2 with TRBJ2-6. CDR1 SNHLY and CDR2 FYNNEI come from the germline V gene. The CDR3 length is 12 residues. CDR3 residues: CASDDRTNVLTF.

The V call is TRBV9, the J call TRBJ2-3; TCRdb outputs TRBD2, but without DNA this stays unchecked. In germline, CDR1 is SGDLS, CDR2 YYNGEE. The CDR3 consists of 18 residues. The CDR3 protein is CASSVTRQIGRAEDTQYF.

The V and J genes are TRBV20-1 and TRBJ1-1; lacking DNA, the TRBD1 call made by TCRdb goes unchecked. CDR1 and CDR2 from the germline V gene are DFQATT and SNEGSKA (reference sequence). CDR3 length: 17 amino acids. The CDR3 spells CSARDSGDRDPNTEAFF.

The chain is built from TRBV5-1 and TRBJ1-1; absent DNA, TCRdb's TRBD1 call cannot be checked. The CDR3 spans 17 residues. Germline lookup yields CDR1 SGHRS and CDR2 YFSETQ. The CDR3 reads CASSLATGPPMNTEAFF.

The chain recombines TRBV10-3 with TRBJ2-1; the TRBD1 assignment by TCRdb is unverifiable without DNA. The germline gives CDR1 ENHRY, CDR2 SYGVKD. CDR3 length: 15 amino acids. The CDR3 protein is CAISEGPPDRDEQFF.

The V and J genes are TRBV24-1 and TRBJ1-1; TCRdb selects TRBD1, and the lack of DNA leaves this call unchecked. The CDR3 spans 13 residues. Germline-derived CDR1 and CDR2 are KGHDR and SFDVKD. The CDR3 loop reads CATRQGTNTEAFF.

Here the CDR3 reads CASSFRGAQSNTGELFF. The chain is built from TRBV28 and TRBJ2-2; TCRdb designates TRBD1, a call that cannot be tested without DNA. From germline, CDR1 is MDHEN and CDR2 SYDVKM. CDR3 size: 17 residues.

V usage is TRBV29-1 and J usage is TRBJ2-5; TCRdb gives TRBD2 as the D gene, but with no DNA this cannot be confirmed. The germline CDR1 and CDR2 sequences are SQVTM and ANQGSEA. The CDR3 covers 13 residues. The CDR3: CSFALGPQETQYF.

The chain is built from TRBV4-1 and TRBJ1-4; the TCRdb D gene call, TRBD1, has no DNA to confirm it. Germline V lookup: CDR1 MGHRA, CDR2 YSYEKL. The length of the CDR3 is 17 residues. CDR3 protein: CASSRDGQGAANEKLFF.

This chain uses TRBV7-2 with TRBJ2-7; the TCRdb D gene call, TRBD1, has no DNA to confirm it. The CDR3 loop spans 15 amino acids. CDR1 is SGHTA and CDR2 is FQGNSA in the germline V gene. CDR3 residues: CASSPSSGASYEQYF.

This sequence joins TRBV5-1 and TRBJ2-1; TCRdb selects TRBD2, and the lack of DNA leaves this call unchecked. CDR3 length: 16 amino acids. Germline V gene data show CDR1 as SGHRS and CDR2 as YFSETQ. CDR3 protein: CASSLGGTGASDEQFF.

This CDR3 is CSVPARGSMNEQFF. This sequence joins TRBV29-1 and TRBJ2-1; TCRdb's D call, TRBD2, is unchecked because there is no DNA. CDR3 length equals 14 residues. Germline V gene data show CDR1 as SQVTM and CDR2 as ANQGSEA.

The chain has TRBV11-3 and TRBJ2-1; as DNA is missing, the TRBD2 call by TCRdb cannot be tested. The CDR3 length is 16 residues. Per germline, CDR1 SGHNT and CDR2 YENEEA. CDR3 loop: CASSPHWAGGLNEQFF. The full variable domain, in which reference TRBV11-3 and TRBJ2-1 provide the parts outside the CDR3, is EAGVVQSPRYKIIEKKQPVAFWCNPISGHNTLYWYLQNLGQGPELLIRYENEEAVDDSQLPKDRFSAERLKGVDSTLKIQPAELGDSAVYLCASSPHWAGGLNEQFFGPGTRLTVL.

The V call is TRBV25-1, the J call TRBJ2-5; no DNA is available, so the TRBD1 call from TCRdb remains unchecked. Germline assignment: CDR1 MGHDK and CDR2 SYGVNS. The CDR3 loop spans 15 amino acids. The CDR3 loop is CASSEYWTPEETQYF.

The chain couples TRBV6-5 to TRBJ2-1. The CDR3 is 16 residues long. Looked up from germline, CDR1 is MNHEY and CDR2 is SVGAGI. CDR3 sequence reads: CASSFKPGESYNEQFF.